The T cell receptor (beta chain) described here comes from a study of T-cell reconstitution after alpha-beta-depleted transplantation in children (dated by TCRdb to 2016 to 2018). Context from the whole study: Using TCR repertoire profiling, the study followed T-cell immune reconstitution in a quantitative way in children after TCRalphabeta/CD19-depleted allogeneic hematopoietic cell transplantation.

This clonotype was detected a few times. The specificity of this receptor is unknown. Base-call qualities are not available, and no considerably larger clone is one nucleotide away. The CDR3 covers 16 residues, taking in both the cysteine and the phenylalanine. Only the CDR3 DNA is retained, 48 bases long and in frame from the first base. For this chain, trimming is 5 bases at the V end and 5 bases at the J end, and the number of junction bases without a gene match is 10. Receptors were amplified or captured by PCR. Sequencing took place on an Illumina HiSeq 2500. TCR library preparation used molecular barcoding, with unique molecular identifiers applied to normalize quantification of the TCRbeta repertoire. TCRdb reanalyzed the raw reads on its own, using fastp at Q25 for trimming and MiXCR for clone calling, and kept in-frame beta chains. Rows matching on CDR3 protein sequence are summarized as one entry with the most common DNA and genes. The sample table contains around 600,000 distinct CDR3 sequences; only one count was recorded for 10% of them. Approximately 4.1% of the sample belongs to the ten largest clones.

The rearrangement combines TRBV12-3 or TRBV12-4 with TRBJ2-1; TRBD2 lines up with 9 middle nucleotides. The sample in question was PBMCs from the stem cell graft donor, obtained from the stem cell graft. This receptor was taken from a human donor who donated a stem cell graft to a child with acute myeloid leukemia. The DNA sequence is as follows: TGTGCCAGCAGTCCCCCGGGGCGACTAGCGGACAATGAGCAGTTCTTC. Its coded protein is CASSPPGRLADNEQFF.